This is a list of T cell receptor beta chains from one sample in a study of a mutant IDH1 vaccine in newly diagnosed glioma. Their cognate antigens are unknown. Sequencing used immunoSEQ multiplex PCR; TCRdb keeps in-frame clones, though not all of them. The data contain tens of thousands of clones, 80% of them seen just once; the ten biggest clones take up around 6.2%. The material sequenced was PBMCs, taken from a glioma patient whose treatment included an IDH1 peptide vaccine. These receptors were taken from a man aged 40-49 years with glioma. Each CDR3 is given with its conserved first and last residue. Some rows have no size entry. The others give once, few or many, or a class for an expanded clone.

V: TRBV6-5; J: TRBJ1-1; size: -; CDR3: CASRWAMNTEAFF
V: TRBV6-5; J: TRBJ1-4; size: -; CDR3: CATYPRGRSNEKLFF
V: TRBV6-1; J: TRBJ2-7; size: -; CDR3: CASSDGVGVYEQYF
V: TRBV18; J: TRBJ2-5; size: -; CDR3: CASSPRRQGAETQYF
V: TRBV15; J: TRBJ2-5; size: -; CDR3: CATSGIGGETQYF
V: TRBV6-5; J: TRBJ2-3; size: -; CDR3: CASFGQGADTQYF
V: TRBV19; J: TRBJ2-7; size: -; CDR3: CASSIGQGANSYEQYF
V: TRBV5-5; J: TRBJ1-2; size: -; CDR3: CASSLAQDRSNYGYTF
V: TRBV5-8; J: TRBJ2-7; size: -; CDR3: CASRTGGSYEQYF
V: TRBV4-1; J: TRBJ1-6; size: -; CDR3: CASSLDRSNKNSPLHF
V: TRBV6-5; J: TRBJ1-2; size: -; CDR3: CASSYGGAYGYTF
V: TRBV10-1; J: TRBJ1-2; size: -; CDR3: CASSGQLGKGGYTF
V: TRBV27; J: TRBJ1-1; size: few; CDR3: CASSPPGHRNTEAFF
V: TRBV6-5; J: TRBJ2-7; size: -; CDR3: CASSYSNSYEQYF
V: TRBV30; J: TRBJ1-3; size: -; CDR3: CAWSPGQGFGNTIYF
V: TRBV10-3; J: TRBJ2-7; size: few; CDR3: CAISESWYEQYF
V: TRBV7-9; J: TRBJ2-1; size: -; CDR3: CASSLSVAYNEQFF
V: TRBV13; J: TRBJ1-1; size: -; CDR3: CASSPRGDWGTEAFF
V: TRBV12-5; J: TRBJ1-2; size: -; CDR3: CASGPGTVTPGGYTF
V: TRBV30; J: TRBJ1-4; size: -; CDR3: CAWNRRRNEKLFF
V: TRBV30; J: TRBJ1-1; size: few; CDR3: CAWDKGATEAFF
V: TRBV6-5; J: TRBJ1-2; size: few; CDR3: CASSRDPDFGVGYTF
V: TRBV2; J: TRBJ1-2; size: once; CDR3: CASTAGTAYGYTF
V: TRBV20-1; J: TRBJ1-2; size: -; CDR3: CSGTDRYGYTF
V: TRBV6-6; J: TRBJ1-1; size: once; CDR3: CASSYSDRMNTEAFF
V: TRBV6-5; J: TRBJ1-2; size: -; CDR3: CVVGVMTDGYTF
V: TRBV4-1; J: TRBJ1-2; size: -; CDR3: CASSQVGGYTF
V: TRBV6-5; J: TRBJ1-1; size: -; CDR3: CASSYLPGRGTEAFF
V: TRBV4-1; J: TRBJ2-6; size: once; CDR3: CASTLGLQKSGANVLTF
V: TRBV6-1; J: TRBJ1-2; size: -; CDR3: CASSLERGLDYGYTF
V: TRBV18; J: TRBJ1-2; size: -; CDR3: CASSPTDNHYGYTF
V: TRBV25-1; J: TRBJ2-5; size: -; CDR3: CASSEGGGQGETQYF
V: TRBV6-5; J: TRBJ1-6; size: -; CDR3: CASSLTGADNSPLHF
V: TRBV7-2; J: TRBJ2-7; size: -; CDR3: CASSLGSGSPREQYF
V: TRBV5-6; J: TRBJ2-7; size: -; CDR3: CASSYRDGSSYEQYF
V: TRBV19; J: TRBJ1-6; size: -; CDR3: CASSRGSYNSPLHF
V: TRBV5-1; J: TRBJ2-7; size: -; CDR3: CASSLGLAGMSSYEQYF
V: TRBV4-1; J: TRBJ1-4; size: few; CDR3: CASSRLSTNEKLFF
V: TRBV19; J: TRBJ2-2; size: -; CDR3: CASSRRGAQNTGELFF
V: TRBV7-6; J: TRBJ1-1; size: -; CDR3: CASSLSVQGAEAFF
V: TRBV6-5; J: TRBJ1-5; size: -; CDR3: CASSSDSYSNQPQHF
V: TRBV18; J: TRBJ2-2; size: -; CDR3: CASSPNQGNTGELFF
V: TRBV14; J: TRBJ1-2; size: -; CDR3: CASSQDRTYGYTF
V: TRBV2; J: TRBJ1-4; size: -; CDR3: CASSAGGLANEKLFF